This paragraph reports one T cell receptor (beta chain). Germline V gene lookup returns CDR1 SGDLS and CDR2 YYNGEE. CDR3 length equals 15 residues. V was clipped by 4 bases and J by 0 bases, with 8 bases between them. As originally analysed: Estimation of nucleated cell counts relied on the amplification of reference gene primers. TCRdb's table, derived via immunoSEQ multiplex PCR, lists solely in-frame clones and lacks some. The V and J calls and clone size are taken from that table; D and trimming were inferred from the DNA. The sample holds some 38,000 clones, roughly 80% seen once. These data belong to a study of blood T cell repertoires in COVID-19. Study at large: Acute and convalescent COVID-19 samples came from the United States, Italy and Spain. The cDNA or gDNA used as material had been derived from T cells, B-cell-depleted T cells, or PBMCs.

The genes are TRBV9 and TRBJ2-6; D unresolved. The receptor's source is a man over 45 with active COVID-19. Sequencing was done on a sample of peripheral blood. In DNA form, the CDR3 reads TGTGCCAGCAGCTTAACTTACTCTGGGGCCAACGTCCTGACTTTC. Translation: CASSLTYSGANVLTF.